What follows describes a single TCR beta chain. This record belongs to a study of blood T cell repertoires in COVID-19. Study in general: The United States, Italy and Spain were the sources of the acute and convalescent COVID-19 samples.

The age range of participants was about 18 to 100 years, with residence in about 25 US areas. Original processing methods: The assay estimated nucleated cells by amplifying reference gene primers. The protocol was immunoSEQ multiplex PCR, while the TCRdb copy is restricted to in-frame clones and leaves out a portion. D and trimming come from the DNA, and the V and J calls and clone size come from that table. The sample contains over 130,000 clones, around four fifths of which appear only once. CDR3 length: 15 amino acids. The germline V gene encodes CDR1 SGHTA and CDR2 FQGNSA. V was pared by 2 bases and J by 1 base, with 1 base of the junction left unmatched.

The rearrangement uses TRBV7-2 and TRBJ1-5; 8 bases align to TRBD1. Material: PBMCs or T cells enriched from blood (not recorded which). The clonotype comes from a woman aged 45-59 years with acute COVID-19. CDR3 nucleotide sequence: TGTGCCAGCAGCTTAACAGGGGGGAGCAATCAGCCCCAGCATTTT. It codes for CASSLTGGSNQPQHF. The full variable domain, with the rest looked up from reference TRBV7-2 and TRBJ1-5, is GAGVSQSPSNKVTEKGKDVELRCDPISGHTALYWYRQSLGQGLEFLIYFQGNSAPDKSGLPSDRFSAERTGGSVSTLTIQRTQQEDSAVYLCASSLTGGSNQPQHFGDGTRLSIL.